This TCR beta chain was documented in a study of human T cells and chemical hapten exposure. Study in general: Small differences in pooled library volume mainly drove the variation in TCR yields per sample.

J was trimmed by 2 bases and V by 4 bases; bases with no gene match: 18. Per the germline V gene, CDR1 is SGHKS and CDR2 is YYEKEE (reference sequence). CDR3 length: 18 amino acids. Regarding time point: patch test 2, 6 weeks after DPC sensitization. Described treatment: therapeutic diphenylcyclopropenone sensitization with weekly scalp DPC. In the original processing: Counting gave a median of around 89,000 TCRs per sample, with values ranging from about 20,000 to 750,000. TCRdb itself ran the RACE reads through MiXCR, one entry per CDR3 protein. What appears here as the V and J calls and clone size reflects TCRdb's work, not the paper's. The table includes more than 85,000 distinct CDR3 sequences, 11% detected once. This clonotype was seen a few times.

The sequenced sample was whole blood, obtained in connection with sensitization to the hapten diphenylcyclopropenone (DPC). The receptor was isolated from a man in his forties with alopecia areata. Some clones in this sample may be carry-over from other donors' samples. This chain joins TRBV5-5 and TRBJ2-7; 7 bases are a match to TRBD2. The CDR3 sequence is CASSPSTAAGAIPYEQYV. CDR3 bases: TGTGCCAGCAGCCCGTCGACAGCGGCGGGAGCTATTCCCTACGAGCAGTACGTC.